A single sample gave rise to the 3 T cell receptor beta chains below, sequenced in a study of T cells in Graves' hyperthyroidism and ophthalmopathy. RNA transcripts yielded amplified TCR beta CDR3 regions. During a first-round RT-PCR of the TCR CDR3, the HTBI primer set was used. TCRdb ran MiXCR on the multiplex PCR reads and lists one entry per CDR3 protein. The profile covers around 400,000 distinct CDR3 sequences, with 15% to 17% appearing a single time and 28% taken by the ten largest. Sequenced sample: blood. All receptors derive from a woman younger than 35 with Graves' hyperthyroidism that later progressed to Graves' ophthalmopathy.

In its sample, this clonotype was seen a few times. The chain has TRBV6-2 or TRBV6-3 and TRBJ1-5; maybe TRBD1 (6 bases). This CDR3 is 14 amino acids long. The germline V gene has CDR1 MNHEY and CDR2 SVGEGT. Between the trimmed V and J ends, which lost 6 bases and 1 base, there was a span of 10 bases. The DNA for the CDR3 is TGTGCCAGCAGCCACGGACAGAGCAATCAGCCCCAGCATTTT. Translated, it gives CASSHGQSNQPQHF.

This clonotype has at least ten counts. This chain joins TRBV18 and TRBJ2-7; D is perhaps TRBD1 (5 bases). Germline values: CDR1 KGHSH, CDR2 LQKENI. This CDR3 has 17 amino acids. V lost 4 bases and J lost 0, with 19 bases in between. CDR3 amino acids: CASSRRTGAEDSYEQYF. In DNA form, the CDR3 reads TGTGCCAGCTCACGAAGAACAGGCGCCGAAGACTCCTACGAGCAGTACTTC.

This clonotype was picked up many times. This CDR3 reads CAISRDSSPYEQYF. The CDR3 coding sequence is TGTGCCATCAGTAGGGACAGTTCTCCCTACGAGCAGTACTTC. The chain joins TRBV10-3 to TRBJ2-7; TRBD1 agrees at 7 bases. CDR1 and CDR2 from the germline V gene are ENHRY and SYGVKD. This CDR3 contains 14 residues. The V and J ends lost 5 bases and 2 bases, in that order; junction bases with no gene match: 6.